Below are 8 T cell receptor beta chains sequenced from a single sample in a study of T cell repertoires in cytomegalovirus infection. These receptors have no identified antigens. TCRdb redid the calling of the reads with MiXCR, one entry per CDR3 protein. The sample lists roughly 860,000 distinct CDR3 sequences, around a third occurring once. The sequencing here drew on cultured CD8+ T cells from PBMCs, taken from culture after CMV antigen stimulation. These receptors came from a human donor in good health (CMV status not recorded). Some clones in this sample may be carry-over from other donors' samples.

This clonotype was detected a few times. V and J are TRBV5-8 and TRBJ2-1; D is perhaps TRBD2 (7 bases). Germline CDR1 is SGHTS and CDR2 is YDEGEE. The CDR3 loop spans 16 amino acids. V was pared by 0 bases and J by 7 bases, with 17 bases between. The CDR3 bases are TGTGCCAGCAGCTTGGACGGTGGGGGGGCCGAAAATGAGCAGTTCTTC. Translated, it gives CASSLDGGGAENEQFF.

In the case of this clonotype: This sequence may be a read error, since a much larger clone differs from it by one base. V gene TRBV6-1 combines with J gene TRBJ1-6, with 8 bases lining up with TRBD1. CDR3 length equals 13 residues. Germline V lookup: CDR1 MNHNS, CDR2 SASEGT. The V gene end was trimmed by 9 bases and the J gene end by 10 bases; junction bases not matched to a gene: 8. The CDR3 DNA is TGTGCCAGGCGGACAGGGAAAGTCTCACCCCTCCACTTT. Translating it yields CARRTGKVSPLHF.

The V call is TRBV7-3, the J call TRBJ2-1, with 9 bases identical to TRBD2. Germline lookup yields CDR1 SGHTA and CDR2 FQGTGA. With 1 base clipped from V and 8 bases from J, the junction kept 9 bases outside the gene matches. The CDR3 covers 16 residues. CDR3 residues: CASSLRQGTSPHEQFF. Written as DNA, the CDR3 is TGTGCCAGCAGCTTAAGACAAGGGACTAGCCCCCATGAGCAGTTCTTC.

The rearrangement links TRBV4-1 to TRBJ2-1, with D possibly matching TRBD1 (6 bases). V lost 0 bases and J 5 bases, leaving 17 bases between the germline ends. This CDR3 is built from 17 residues. The germline V gene encodes CDR1 MGHRA and CDR2 YSYEKL. The CDR3 bases are TGCGCCAGCAGCCAAGAAATTTTGGGGGCGAAGGACAATGAGCAGTTCTTC. Translated, it gives CASSQEILGAKDNEQFF.

V gene TRBV19 combines with J gene TRBJ1-1; tentative D call: TRBD1 (5 bases). V lost 5 bases and J 1 base, leaving 11 bases between the germline ends. The CDR3 has 14 amino acids. Germline loops: CDR1 LNHDA, CDR2 SQIVND (reference sequence). The CDR3 DNA follows: TGTGCCAGTAGTCCGGACGGGACGAACACTGAAGCTTTCTTT. Translated, it gives CASSPDGTNTEAFF.

This chain uses TRBV15 with TRBJ2-5, with 11 bases that match TRBD2. V was pared by 1 base and J by 2 bases, with 3 bases of the junction left unmatched. The CDR3 consists of 16 residues. Germline lookup yields CDR1 LNHNV and CDR2 YYDKDF (reference sequence). The CDR3 sequence is CATSRGLAGGQETQYF. Written as DNA, the CDR3 is TGTGCCACCAGCAGAGGGTTAGCGGGGGGGCAAGAGACCCAGTACTTC. Looking up the rest from reference TRBV15 and TRBJ2-5 gives the full variable domain: DAMVIQNPRYQVTQFGKPVTLSCSQTLNHNVMYWYQQKSSQAPKLLFHYYDKDFNNEADTPDNFQSRRPNTSFCFLDIRSPGLGDTAMYLCATSRGLAGGQETQYFGPGTRLLVL.

Many counts were recorded for this clonotype. The genes are TRBV12-3 or TRBV12-4 and TRBJ2-3; D gene uncertain. This CDR3 is built from 12 residues. V was shortened by 6 bases and J by 4 bases, with 8 bases between the two germline ends. CDR3: CASSGCPDTQYF. CDR3 nucleotide sequence: TGTGCCAGCAGCGGTTGCCCAGATACGCAGTATTTT.

This clonotype appeared many times. The CDR3 nucleotides are TGTGCCAGCAGCTTAAAGTCCCGGGCCGGGGAGCTGTTTTTT. It encodes CASSLKSRAGELFF. This chain uses TRBV7-2 with TRBJ2-2; D is ambiguous. CDR3 length: 14 amino acids. Germline V gene data show CDR1 as SGHTA and CDR2 as FQGNSA. The V gene lost 2 bases and the J gene lost 6 bases, with 10 bases spanning the gap.